Below are 15 T cell receptor beta chains sequenced from a single sample in a study of T cell changes during pregnancy in multiple sclerosis. Assay: immunoSEQ multiplex PCR; the TCRdb copy retains only in-frame clones and omits some. The sample carries about 71,000 clones, about 91% recorded once. This sample comprised CD8+ T cells from peripheral blood mononuclear cells, obtained before pregnancy. The origin of the receptors is a female donor with multiple sclerosis, enrolled in a pregnancy study.

The chain links TRBV4-2 to TRBJ1-2; D call uncertain. The V gene's germline CDR1 is LGHNA and CDR2 YNFKEQ. V was clipped by 0 bases and J by 8 bases, with 13 bases between them. The CDR3 spans 14 residues. CDR3 sequence reads: CASSQDSSPKGYTF. The CDR3, as DNA: TGTGCCAGCAGCCAAGATTCCAGTCCGAAAGGCTACACCTTC.

The rearrangement links TRBV5-1 to TRBJ1-2, with TRBD1 matching 8 bases. Germline lookup yields CDR1 SGHRS and CDR2 YFSETQ. The junction had 9 bases not matched to a gene; V was cut back by 2 bases and J by 0 bases. The CDR3 runs to 17 residues. As DNA, the CDR3 is TGCGCCAGCAGCTTACTGGAAGGACAGGGCCCTAACTATGGCTACACCTTC. This gives the protein CASSLLEGQGPNYGYTF.

The V gene is TRBV10-3, the J gene TRBJ2-5; 10 bases line up with TRBD2. The length of the CDR3 is 16 residues. Germline CDR1 ENHRY, CDR2 SYGVKD. V was pared by 4 bases and J by 6 bases, with 11 bases of the junction left unmatched. The CDR3 reads CAISVTTSGDGKTQYF. The CDR3 nucleotides are TGTGCCATCAGTGTGACCACTAGCGGGGACGGGAAGACCCAGTACTTC.

The chain couples TRBV11-2 to TRBJ2-7; D is perhaps TRBD2 (6 bases). CDR1 is SGHAT and CDR2 is FQNNGV in the germline V gene. This CDR3 has 14 amino acids. Trimming removed 1 base from V and 1 base from J, with 8 bases in between. The CDR3 protein is CASSLAGGSYEQYF. Written as DNA, the CDR3 is TGTGCCAGCAGCTTAGCCGGGGGTTCCTACGAGCAGTACTTC.

This clone has a single count. The genes are TRBV19 and TRBJ1-1; D possibly corresponds to TRBD1 (5 bases). Germline V gene data show CDR1 as LNHDA and CDR2 as SQIVND (reference sequence). This CDR3 contains 14 residues. V lost 7 bases and J lost 0, with 12 bases in between. CDR3 loop: CASTLGGMNTEAFF. DNA of the CDR3: TGTGCCAGTACCCTGGGGGGGATGAACACTGAAGCTTTCTTT.

The genes are TRBV9 and TRBJ1-1, with D possibly matching TRBD1 (5 bases). The CDR3 has 15 amino acids. CDR1 is SGDLS, CDR2 YYNGEE, per germline. The V gene lost 0 bases and the J gene lost 5 bases, with 14 bases spanning the gap. CDR3 protein: CASSVEGSSRTEAFF. The CDR3 DNA sequence: TGTGCCAGCAGCGTAGAGGGGTCTTCGAGGACTGAAGCTTTCTTT.

This chain links TRBV9 with TRBJ1-1; the D gene is possibly TRBD1 (6 bases). Germline V CDR1 and CDR2: SGDLS, YYNGEE. Trimming stripped 2 bases from V and 0 bases from J, with 8 bases between. This CDR3 spans 14 amino acids. The CDR3 bases are TGTGCCAGCAGCGTGACAGGTATGAACACTGAAGCTTTCTTT. Protein product: CASSVTGMNTEAFF.

This sequence joins TRBV7-3 and TRBJ1-1, with D unresolved. Germline V lookup: CDR1 SGHTA, CDR2 FQGTGA. The CDR3 totals 12 residues. V shed 3 bases and J shed 12 bases, with 14 bases lying between them. CDR3 nucleotide sequence: TGTGCCAGCAGCTTCGACATGGGAGTGTCTTTCTTT. This sequence encodes CASSFDMGVSFF.

CDR3 bases: TGTGCCAGTAGTATAGGAGATGAAAAACTGTTTTTT. It specifies CASSIGDEKLFF. This rearrangement joins TRBV19 to TRBJ1-4; no reliable D call. The CDR3 extends over 12 amino acids. The V gene's germline CDR1 is LNHDA and CDR2 SQIVND (reference sequence). The ends were cut back, 1 base at V and 6 bases at J, with 3 bases in the middle.

Only a few counts were recorded for this clone. This rearrangement joins TRBV9 to TRBJ2-7; D call uncertain. This CDR3 has 14 residues. Trimming left V 0 bases short and J 2 bases short, with 9 bases between. Germline-derived CDR1 and CDR2 are SGDLS and YYNGEE. CDR3 nucleotides: TGTGCCAGCAGCGTAGGGGCCGAGACCTACGAGCAGTACTTC. Amino acid sequence: CASSVGAETYEQYF.

This chain uses TRBV13 with TRBJ1-1, with D possibly matching TRBD1 (6 bases). The CDR3 contains 14 residues. From germline, CDR1 is PRHDT and CDR2 FYEKMQ (reference sequence). V was clipped by 5 bases and J by 2 bases, with 12 bases between them. The CDR3 sequence is CASSGRDTNTEAFF. The DNA for the CDR3 is TGTGCCAGCAGCGGCCGGGACACAAACACTGAAGCTTTCTTT. Looking up the rest from reference TRBV13 and TRBJ1-1 gives the full variable domain: AAGVIQSPRHLIKEKRETATLKCYPIPRHDTVYWYQQGPGQDPQFLISFYEKMQSDKGSIPDRFSAQQFSDYHSELNMSSLELGDSALYFCASSGRDTNTEAFFGQGTRLTVV.

The V and J genes are TRBV29-1 and TRBJ2-5; the D gene is possibly TRBD2 (6 bases). Trimming pared 3 bases from V and 2 bases from J, leaving 16 bases between. Germline lookup yields CDR1 SQVTM and CDR2 ANQGSEA. The CDR3 has 15 amino acids. DNA of the CDR3: TGCAGCGTTGATGACCTGCGGGACGGGCAAGAGACCCAGTACTTC. The encoded protein is CSVDDLRDGQETQYF.

The chain has TRBV27 and TRBJ1-4, with unresolved D. Between the trimmed V and J ends, which lost 5 bases and 8 bases, there was a span of 9 bases. The V gene's germline CDR1 is MNHEY and CDR2 SMNVEV (reference sequence). The CDR3 is 12 residues long. The CDR3 spells CASSGEEEKLFF. In DNA, the CDR3 is TGTGCCAGCAGTGGGGAGGAGGAAAAACTGTTTTTT.

The CDR3 DNA reads TGTGCCAGCAGCTTTGGACGGGGGGGCCGGAATGAGCAGTTCTTC. Encoded protein: CASSFGRGGRNEQFF. The V and J genes are TRBV13 and TRBJ2-1, with 8 bases matching TRBD2. The V segment lost 3 bases and the J segment 7 bases; nucleotides outside the gene matches: 8. In germline, CDR1 is PRHDT, CDR2 FYEKMQ (reference sequence). This CDR3 is 15 amino acids long.

The chain joins TRBV5-6 to TRBJ2-1, with 8 bases fitting TRBD1. The CDR3 totals 12 residues. The V segment lost 4 bases and the J segment 14 bases; nucleotides outside the gene matches: 8. In germline, CDR1 is SGHDT, CDR2 YYEEEE. CDR3 sequence (DNA): TGTGCCAGCAGCGGCGGACAGGGTTTGAAGTTCTTC. This gives the protein CASSGGQGLKFF.